This entry describes one T cell receptor beta chain. The table came from immunoSEQ multiplex PCR; TCRdb's copy has only in-frame clones and leaves some out. The table has about 90,000 clones, about 94% seen once; the top ten hold more than 0.2%. Germline CDR1 SNHLY, CDR2 FYNNEI. V lost 0 bases to trimming and J lost 2 bases, with 11 bases between them. The CDR3 runs 15 residues. These data belong to a study of technical replicates of blood from several donors. What was sequenced was T cells isolated from PBMCs. This receptor was identified in a human donor in good health. V and J are TRBV2 and TRBJ2-7, with a weak D call TRBD1 (6 bases). This chain's CDR3 is CASSEAAGAPYEQYF. The CDR3, as DNA: TGTGCCAGCAGTGAAGCCGCAGGGGCTCCCTACGAGCAGTACTTC.